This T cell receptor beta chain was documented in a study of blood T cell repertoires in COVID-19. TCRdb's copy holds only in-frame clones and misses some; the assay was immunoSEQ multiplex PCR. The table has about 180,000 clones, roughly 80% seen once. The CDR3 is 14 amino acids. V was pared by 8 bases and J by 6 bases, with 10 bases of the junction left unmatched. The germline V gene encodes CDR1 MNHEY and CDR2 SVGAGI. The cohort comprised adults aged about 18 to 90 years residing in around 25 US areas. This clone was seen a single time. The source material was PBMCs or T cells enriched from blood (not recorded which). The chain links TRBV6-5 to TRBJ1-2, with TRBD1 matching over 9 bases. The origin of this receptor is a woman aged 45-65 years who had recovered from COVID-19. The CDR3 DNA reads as TGTGCCAGCCGACCCACAGGGGGCGCGAATGGCTACACCTTC. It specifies CASRPTGGANGYTF.